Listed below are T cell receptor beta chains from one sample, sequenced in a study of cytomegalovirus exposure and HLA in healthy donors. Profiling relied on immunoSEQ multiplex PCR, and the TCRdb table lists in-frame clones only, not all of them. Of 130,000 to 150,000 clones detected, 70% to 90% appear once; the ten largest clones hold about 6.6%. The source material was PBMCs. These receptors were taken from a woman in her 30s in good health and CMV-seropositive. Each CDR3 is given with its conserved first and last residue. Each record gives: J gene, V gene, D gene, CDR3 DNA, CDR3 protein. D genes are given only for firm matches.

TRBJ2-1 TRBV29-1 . TGCAGCGTTGAAGAAGGGGATAGTAGCAAGCAGTTCTTC CSVEEGDSSKQFF
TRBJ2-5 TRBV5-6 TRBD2 TGTGCCAGCAGACCAAGTCCGGGAGGGGAGACCCAGTACTTC CASRPSPGGETQYF
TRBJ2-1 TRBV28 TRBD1 TGTGCCAGCAGTTTAGGGACAGGGGGGGGCTACAATGAGCAGTTCTTC CASSLGTGGGYNEQFF
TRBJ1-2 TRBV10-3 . TGTGCCATCAGTGCCCACCCGGAGGGCTACACCTTC CAISAHPEGYTF
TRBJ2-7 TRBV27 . TGTGCCAGCACCCGGGACACCGCCTACGAGCAGTACTTC CASTRDTAYEQYF
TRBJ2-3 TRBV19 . TGTGCCAGTAGCGTCAGCCCGGGGAGGATAAGCACAGATACGCAGTATTTT CASSVSPGRISTDTQYF
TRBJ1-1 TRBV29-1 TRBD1 TGCAGCGTTGAAGATTTGACAGGGGGGAACACTGAAGCTTTCTTT CSVEDLTGGNTEAFF
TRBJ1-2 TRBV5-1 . TGCGCCAGCAGCTTGTTGGGGCACTATGGCTACACCTTC CASSLLGHYGYTF
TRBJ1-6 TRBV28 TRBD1 TGTGCCAGCAGTCCCCGACAGGGTCCACCCCTCCACTTT CASSPRQGPPLHF
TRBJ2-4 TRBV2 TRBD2 TGTGCCAGCAGCCTGACTAGCGGGGGAGACATTCAGTACTTC CASSLTSGGDIQYF
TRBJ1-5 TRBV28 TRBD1 TGTGCCAGCAGATCCTCGTGGACAGGGGGCCCTTTTAATCAGCCCCAGCATTTT CASRSSWTGGPFNQPQHF
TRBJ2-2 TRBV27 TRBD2 TGTGCCAGCACCCTGACTAGCGGGATAATCGGGGAGCTGTTTTTT CASTLTSGIIGELFF
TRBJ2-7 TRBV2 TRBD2 TGTGCCAGCAGGACTGGGAGGGTCTACGAGCAGTACTTC CASRTGRVYEQYF
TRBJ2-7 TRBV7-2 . TGTGCCAGCAGCTTAAGGGGAGGGGGCTACGAGCAGTACTTC CASSLRGGGYEQYF
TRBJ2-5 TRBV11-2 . TGTGCCAGCAGCTCATTCCAAGAGACCCAGTACTTC CASSSFQETQYF
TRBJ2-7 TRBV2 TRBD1 TGTGCCAGCTCCCGGGACAGGGGGTCGGACGAGCAGTACTTC CASSRDRGSDEQYF
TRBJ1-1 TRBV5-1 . TGCGCCAGCAGCGAACTCCAGGGTTTGAACACTGAAGCTTTCTTT CASSELQGLNTEAFF
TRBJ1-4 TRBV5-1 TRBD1 TGCGCCAGCAGCCCGGAGACAGGGTTAAACGAGGAGGAAAAACTGTTTTTT CASSPETGLNEEEKLFF
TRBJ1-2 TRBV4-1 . TGCGCCAGCAGCCTCGGACACCTCCGACCCGGCTTTGGCTACACCTTC CASSLGHLRPGFGYTF
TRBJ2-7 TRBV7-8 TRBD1 TGTGCCAGCAGGCCGACCGGGACAGGGGGCTACGAGCAGTACTTC CASRPTGTGGYEQYF
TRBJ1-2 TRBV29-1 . TGCAGCGTTGGAGAGCCTTTACGGAGTGGCTACACCTTC CSVGEPLRSGYTF
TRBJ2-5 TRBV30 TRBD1 TGTGCCTGGGGAGAGGACAGGGTCGTTATCCCCCTGGACCAAGAGACCCAGTACTTC CAWGEDRVVIPLDQETQYF
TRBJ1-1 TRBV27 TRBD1 TGTGCCAGCAGTTCCTACGGGACAGTGAACACTGAAGCTTTCTTT CASSSYGTVNTEAFF
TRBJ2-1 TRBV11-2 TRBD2 TGTGCCAGCAGCTTAGAAACGGGGGGCTACAATGAGCAGTTCTTC CASSLETGGYNEQFF
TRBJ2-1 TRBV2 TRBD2 TGTGCCAGCAACCCGGGGACTAGGACTAGCGGCTTAACTGACTACAATGAGCAGTTCTTC CASNPGTRTSGLTDYNEQFF
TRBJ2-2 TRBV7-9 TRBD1 TGTGCCAGCAGCTTAGTTTACTGGACAGGGGGAACGGTCGGGGAGCTGTTTTTT CASSLVYWTGGTVGELFF
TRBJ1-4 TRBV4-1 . TGCGCCAGCAGCCCGAGAAGTACAACTAATGAAAAACTGTTTTTT CASSPRSTTNEKLFF
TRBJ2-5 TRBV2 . TGTGCCAGCAGCGCAACAGGCGATCAAGAGACCCAGTACTTC CASSATGDQETQYF